This TCR beta chain was obtained from a study of somatic mutations in cytotoxic T cells in rheumatoid arthritis. Study at large: Flow sorting of some V beta antibody-stained T cells reached nearly 100% purity, with V beta1+ cells also TCRB-sequenced. Study outcomes and limitations: Among around 71 patients, roughly eight showed a largest CD8+ clone that surpassed 20% of CD8+ cells. A significant difference in CD8+ T-cell clonality was not found between rheumatoid arthritis patients and age-matched healthy controls.

There are a few counts of this clone. Its antigen is unknown. Only in-frame clones appear in the TCRdb table, and some are missing; sequencing was by immunoSEQ multiplex PCR. Among some 6,700 clones listed, 60% to 80% were seen once. V was shortened by 1 base and J by 5 bases, with 23 bases between the two germline ends. The length of the CDR3 is 18 residues. Per the germline V gene, CDR1 is LNHDA and CDR2 is SQIVND (reference sequence). The V gene is TRBV19, the J gene TRBJ1-1; possibly TRBD1 for D (6 bases). Sample: CD8+ T cells sorted from blood, taken at a follow-up visit. The sequence was collected from a woman aged 70 to 79 with rheumatoid arthritis. CDR3 loop: CASSIGRDITELTTEAFF. For the CDR3, the DNA is TGTGCCAGTAGTATAGGTAGGGACATAACCGAGTTAACTACTGAAGCTTTCTTT.